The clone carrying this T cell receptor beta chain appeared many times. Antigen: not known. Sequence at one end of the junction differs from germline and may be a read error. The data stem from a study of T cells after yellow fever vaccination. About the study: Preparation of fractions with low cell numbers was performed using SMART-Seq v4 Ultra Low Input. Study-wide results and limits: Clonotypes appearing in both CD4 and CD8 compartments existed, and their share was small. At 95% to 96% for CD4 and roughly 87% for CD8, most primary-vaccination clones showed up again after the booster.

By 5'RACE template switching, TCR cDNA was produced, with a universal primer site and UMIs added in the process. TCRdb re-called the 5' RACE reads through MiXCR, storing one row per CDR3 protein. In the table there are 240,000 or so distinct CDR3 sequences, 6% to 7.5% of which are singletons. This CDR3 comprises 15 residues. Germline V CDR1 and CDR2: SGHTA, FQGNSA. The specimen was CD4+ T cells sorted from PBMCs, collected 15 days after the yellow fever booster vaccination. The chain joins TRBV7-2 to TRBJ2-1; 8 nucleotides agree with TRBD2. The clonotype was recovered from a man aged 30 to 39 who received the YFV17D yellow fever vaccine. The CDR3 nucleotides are TGTGCCAGCAGCTTAAGTCTTTCGGGAGGGCCGGGGTGGATCTTC. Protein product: CASSLSLSGGPGWIF.